This T cell receptor (beta chain) was identified in a study of cytomegalovirus exposure and HLA in healthy donors. This CDR3 contains 13 residues. Germline V lookup: CDR1 GTSNPN, CDR2 SVGIG (reference sequence). Whole-study results and caveats: Later analysis identified a missense DCLRE1C variant that was linked to TCR beta V- and J-gene trimming.

In the case of this clone: The antigen remains unidentified. One end of the junction is discordant with germline, which a read error may explain. The sample holds other DNA sequences that translate to the same CDR3.

Both 60 Vbeta primers and 13 Jbeta primers went into the PCR. Generated by immunoSEQ multiplex PCR, the TCRdb table keeps only in-frame clones and is missing some. The table lists under 250,000 clones, about 80% of them singletons. The sequencing sample was made of PBMCs. The V gene is TRBV30, the J gene TRBJ1-6; TRBD1 matches 7 bases. This receptor was identified in a young woman in good health and CMV-seronegative. CDR3: CASQGENNSPLHF. The CDR3 DNA is TGCGCCTCGCAGGGGGAGAACAATTCACCCCTCCACTTT.